This TCR beta chain was sequenced for a study of cytomegalovirus exposure and HLA in healthy donors. In regard to this clone: What it binds is unknown.

Study-level points and caveats: A previous analysis found most TCR beta V segments productive roughly 90% or roughly 30% of the time. An assumption of roughly uniform sequencing depth across donors underlay the presence/absence analyses. High sensitivity and specificity were reportedly achieved when the classifier diagnosed cytomegalovirus status.

At the time of sampling, donors were nominally healthy, though unrecorded immune exposures were likely. CDR3 size: 13 residues. V shed 8 bases and J 1 base; nucleotides not matched to a gene: 4. The germline V gene has CDR1 LNHNV and CDR2 YYDKDF (reference sequence). The PCR ran on 60 Vbeta and 13 Jbeta primers. The data were produced by immunoSEQ multiplex PCR, yet TCRdb's version contains in-frame clones alone and is incomplete. The sample holds over 100,000 clones. The sequence derives from a middle-aged woman in good health and CMV-seropositive. The sequenced material came from PBMCs. V gene TRBV15 combines with J gene TRBJ1-1; TRBD1 matches 7 bases. The CDR3 DNA sequence: TGTGCCACCGGGGACAGACGGAACACTGAAGCTTTCTTT. It translates to CATGDRRNTEAFF.